Listed below are T cell receptor beta chains from one sample, sequenced in a study of CD4 and CD8 cells across lung adenocarcinoma regions. TCRdb independently ran MiXCR on the PCR reads; one entry per CDR3 protein. Counted here are under 30,000 distinct CDR3 sequences, about 50% occurring once; the ten biggest clones make up about half. Sequenced input: CD8+ T cells from the center of a lung tumor. The receptors originated from a male donor with lung adenocarcinoma. The CD4 and CD8 labels of this study may be unreliable. Each CDR3 is given with its conserved first and last residue. The D gene is left open where the match is weak. Some rows have no size entry. The others give once, few or many, or a class for an expanded clone.

many	.	TRBV4-2	TRBJ2-7	CASSQDRTTYEQYF	TGTGCCAGCAGCCAAGATCGGACCACCTACGAGCAGTACTTC
few	.	TRBV6-1	TRBJ1-1	CASTWVLTEAFF	TGTGCCAGCACGTGGGTTCTCACTGAAGCTTTCTTT
.	.	TRBV15	TRBJ2-3	CATSRDTDTQYF	TGTGCCACCAGCAGAGACACAGATACGCAGTATTTT
.	.	TRBV6-1	TRBJ2-3	CASSEKAYTQYF	TGTGCCAGCAGTGAGAAAGCGTATACGCAGTATTTT
.	.	TRBV6-5	TRBJ2-3	CASSYVGNTGAQYF	TGTGCCAGCAGTTACGTTGGGAACACAGGTGCGCAGTATTTT
many	.	TRBV6-5	TRBJ1-1	CASSYRALGAEAFF	TGTGCCAGCAGTTACCGTGCCCTCGGGGCTGAAGCTTTCTTT
.	.	TRBV7-2	TRBJ1-1	CASSLGLWDTGYIF	TGTGCCAGCAGCTTGGGGTTGTGGGACACTGGCTACATCTTT
medium-sized	.	TRBV10-1	TRBJ2-3	CASSEGPHTDTQYF	TGCGCCAGCAGTGAGGGACCACACACAGATACGCAGTATTTT
.	TRBD2	TRBV6-5	TRBJ2-4	CASRLAGARDTQYF	TGTGCCAGCAGATTAGCGGGAGCCAGAGATACGCAGTACTTC
.	.	TRBV6-1	TRBJ2-5	CASIEGDGTDTQYF	TGTGCCAGCATAGAGGGGGATGGCACAGATACCCAGTATTTC
many	.	TRBV7-2	TRBJ2-5	CASSAPGLQTQYF	TGTGCCAGCAGCGCCCCCGGGTTGCAGACCCAGTACTTC
once	.	TRBV6-1	TRBJ2-5	CASREAGTRVRETQYF	TGTGCTAGCAGGGAAGCCGGGACCCGGGTCCGGGAGACGCAGTACTTC
medium-sized	TRBD2	TRBV6-1	TRBJ2-1	CATGSSGRAEEQFF	TGTGCCACCGGTAGTAGCGGGAGGGCCGAAGAGCAGTTCTTC
.	.	TRBV6-1	TRBJ2-1	CASMGWRGYEQFF	TGTGCCAGCATGGGATGGAGGGGTTATGAGCAGTTCTTC
many	TRBD2	TRBV7-2	TRBJ2-2	CASSSPGLATRRAGELFF	TGTGCCAGCAGTTCTCCGGGACTAGCGACTCGTAGGGCCGGGGAGCTGTTTTTT
.	.	TRBV6-1	TRBJ2-7	CASIKQVWAKDTQYF	TGTGCCAGCATCAAACAGGTGTGGGCCAAAGATACGCAGTACTTC
.	.	TRBV27	TRBJ2-4	CGSRRLWGKNTQYF	TGTGGCAGCAGGCGGCTGTGGGGCAAAAACACTCAGTATTTC
many	TRBD2	TRBV10-3	TRBJ2-7	CAIALAGLSYEQYF	TGTGCCATAGCCCTAGCGGGCCTCTCCTACGAGCAGTACTTC
.	.	TRBV28	TRBJ2-1	CASSLSHAYNEQFF	TGTGCCAGCAGTTTATCCCATGCCTACAATGAGCAGTTCTTC
few	TRBD1	TRBV30	TRBJ2-2	CAWSGDRGRAGELFF	TGTGCCTGGAGTGGCGACAGGGGGCGCGCCGGGGAGCTGTTTTTT
many	TRBD2	TRBV4-1	TRBJ2-2	CASSQIWTSGSDTTGELFF	TGCGCCAGCAGCCAAATCTGGACTAGCGGGAGCGACACCACCGGGGAGCTGTTTTTT
.	TRBD2	TRBV6-5	TRBJ2-3	CASRYSGKGSDTQYF	TGTGCCAGCAGATATAGCGGGAAGGGGTCAGATACGCAGTATTTT
.	.	TRBV6-2/TRBV6-3	TRBJ2-7	CASHKGGGPYEQYF	TGTGCCAGCCACAAAGGGGGAGGGCCATACGAGCAGTACTTC
medium-sized	TRBD1	TRBV6-5	TRBJ2-1	CASRAGGEEFF	TGTGCCAGCAGGGCAGGGGGCGAGGAGTTCTTC
.	.	TRBV6-1	TRBJ2-5	CASRGAGRGDGETQYF	TGTGCCAGCAGGGGGGCCGGGAGAGGGGATGGGGAGACGCAGTACTTT
.	.	TRBV27	TRBJ2-5	CAGSPRRDTDTQYF	TGTGCGGGCAGTCCCCGCCGGGACACAGATACCCAGTACTTC
.	TRBD2	TRBV15	TRBJ2-5	CATNKGGRAEETQYF	TGTGCCACAAATAAGGGCGGGAGGGCCGAAGAGACCCAGTACTTC
.	.	TRBV6-5	TRBJ1-2	CASSYEFRSAYGYTF	TGTGCCAGCAGTTACGAATTCCGTTCGGCCTATGGCTACACCTTC
.	.	TRBV6-5	TRBJ2-7	CASSYWGGARGTDTQYF	TGTGCCAGCAGTTACTGGGGAGGAGCGCGTGGCACAGATACGCAGTACTTC
.	.	TRBV6-1	TRBJ2-3	CASRGLGGRDQDTQYF	TGTGCCAGCAGGGGGCTCGGGGGCCGGGATCAAGATACGCAGTATTTC
few	.	TRBV3-1	TRBJ2-1	CASSQVPGSEQFF	TGTGCCAGCAGCCAAGTGCCGGGAAGTGAGCAGTTCTTC
few	.	TRBV27	TRBJ1-1	CASSLSSTAGEAFF	TGTGCCAGCAGTTTATCATCGACGGCGGGTGAAGCTTTCTTT
.	TRBD1	TRBV6-5	TRBJ2-7	CASSYSGRLGTDMQYF	TGTGCCAGCAGTTACTCTGGGCGCCTAGGGACAGATATGCAGTACTTC
.	TRBD2	TRBV6-1	TRBJ2-1	CASSEFRGGLNEQFF	TGTGCCAGCAGTGAGTTTCGGGGGGGTTTGAATGAGCAGTTCTTC
many	.	TRBV4-1	TRBJ2-1	CASSLEPGGAYNEQFF	TGCGCCAGCAGCCTTGAGCCTGGGGGCGCCTACAATGAGCAGTTCTTC
many	.	TRBV27	TRBJ2-7	CASSAYPTGEQYF	TGTGCCAGCAGTGCGTATCCGACGGGAGAGCAGTACTTC
many	TRBD2	TRBV6-1	TRBJ2-5	CASRTSREAGQYF	TGTGCCAGCAGGACTAGCCGGGAGGCCGGGCAGTACTTC
.	.	TRBV10-3	TRBJ2-1	CAISHNGNEQFF	TGTGCCATCAGTCACAACGGCAATGAGCAGTTCTTC
many	.	TRBV6-1	TRBJ2-5	CASRQHRKETQYF	TGTGCCAGCAGACAACACAGGAAAGAGACCCAGTACTTC
many	.	TRBV6-5	TRBJ2-5	CASSYELYRVQETQYF	TGTGCCAGCAGTTACGAATTATACAGGGTCCAAGAGACCCAGTACTTC
.	.	TRBV6-1	TRBJ1-6	CASRDAGPGAKDTQYF	TGTGCGAGCCGTGACGCGGGGCCAGGGGCCAAGGATACTCAGTACTTT
.	.	TRBV30	TRBJ2-4	CACSVENTQYF	TGTGCCTGCAGTGTGGAAAACACTCAGTACTTC
.	.	TRBV10-2	TRBJ2-5	CAGLGGRAKETQYF	TGCGCGGGCCTCGGGGGGCGTGCCAAAGAGACTCAGTACTTC
many	.	TRBV10-3	TRBJ2-1	CAISSLPNEQFF	TGTGCCATCAGTAGCCTACCCAATGAGCAGTTCTTC
.	TRBD2	TRBV27	TRBJ2-1	CASRGLAGREQFF	TGTGCCAGCCGAGGACTAGCGGGACGAGAGCAGTTCTTC
few	.	TRBV6-1	TRBJ1-1	CASRAQAGLNTEAFF	TGTGCCAGCAGAGCCCAGGCAGGACTGAACACTGAAGCTTTCTTT
.	.	TRBV10-1	TRBJ2-4	CGVTGRRAKNTQYF	TGCGGCGTCACGGGGCGGCGAGCCAAAAATACTCAGTACTTC
many	TRBD1	TRBV7-2	TRBJ1-2	CASSLGGQGGYGYTF	TGTGCCAGCAGCTTAGGGGGACAGGGGGGCTATGGCTACACCTTC
.	.	TRBV6-1	TRBJ2-3	CAGIGRGGTDTQYF	TGTGCGGGCATAGGGCGCGGTGGCACAGATACCCAGTATTTT
.	TRBD2	TRBV30	TRBJ2-1	CAWSVRGGVFEQFF	TGTGCCTGGAGTGTACGCGGGGGGGTTTTTGAGCAGTTCTTC
.	.	TRBV10-3	TRBJ2-3	CAASGNRHTDTQYF	TGTGCCGCCTCGGGGAACAGACACACAGATACTCAGTACTTT
.	TRBD2	TRBV6-5	TRBJ2-7	CASSYRASGLDEQYF	TGTGCCAGCAGTTACAGGGCTAGCGGATTGGATGAGCAGTACTTC
.	TRBD2	TRBV27	TRBJ2-3	CAGSGGADKDTQYF	TGTGCGGGCAGCGGGGGCGCGGACAAAGATACGCAGTATTTC
once	TRBD2	TRBV6-1	TRBJ2-4	CGSTLAGGKDTQYF	TGCGGCAGCACGCTAGCGGGAGGCAAAGATACGCAGTACTTC
many	.	TRBV5-1	TRBJ2-6	CASSMGGVGANVLTF	TGCGCCAGCAGCATGGGGGGCGTTGGGGCCAACGTCCTGACTTTC